This T cell receptor beta chain came from a study of cytomegalovirus exposure and HLA in healthy donors. The V gene end was trimmed by 4 bases and the J gene end by 5 bases; junction bases not matched to a gene: 9. Germline V gene data show CDR1 as LNHDA and CDR2 as SQIVND (reference sequence). This CDR3 spans 16 amino acids. PCR was performed using 60 Vbeta and 13 Jbeta primers. TCRdb's copy holds only in-frame clones and misses some; the assay was immunoSEQ multiplex PCR. Across under 95,000 clones, the top ten clones capture 0.58% of the sample. Material: PBMCs. The clonotype originates from a man in his fifties or sixties in good health and CMV-seronegative. The J gene is TRBJ2-5, the V gene TRBV19, with TRBD2 matching over 11 bases. This CDR3 is CASSTTGTSGWETQYF. Written as DNA, the CDR3 is TGTGCCAGTAGTACCACCGGGACTAGCGGATGGGAGACCCAGTACTTC.